This T cell receptor (beta chain) was found in a study of blood T cell repertoires in COVID-19. The wider study: Italy, Spain and the United States were the sources of the convalescent and acute COVID-19 samples. Nucleic acid was either cDNA or gDNA, and it came from T cells, B-cell-depleted T cells, or PBMCs.

The length of the CDR3 is 14 residues. CDR1 and CDR2 (germline): MRHNA, SNTAGT. V lost 0 bases and J 6 bases, leaving 11 bases between the germline ends. Measured with immunoSEQ multiplex PCR; TCRdb has only the in-frame clones, and not every one. The sample consists of roughly 200,000 clones, around 87% of them appearing once. The sequenced sample was peripheral blood. This sequence was found in a man in his forties or fifties with active or convalescent COVID-19. The genes are TRBV6-4 and TRBJ1-2, with a tentative D call TRBD1 (5 bases). The CDR3 loop reads CASSDSAGRDGYTF. The CDR3 DNA reads TGTGCCAGCAGTGACTCGGCAGGGAGGGATGGCTACACCTTC.